A selection of T cell receptor gamma chains follows, all from one sample in a study of Vδ1+ human thymocytes. TCRdb reran clone calling via CATT on the multiplex PCR reads. The sample lists more than 35,000 gamma-chain clones, around 20% seen once, with about 2% in the top ten. The sample was Vdelta1+ gamma-delta thymocytes from the thymus. These receptors all come from a girl under three years old who had congenital heart surgery. CDR3s include the opening cysteine and the closing phenylalanine or tryptophan. Only part of the rows carry a size: once, few, many, or a class if the clone is expanded.

v_call	clone_size	j_call	cdr3_aa	cdr3_nt
TRGV2	few	TRGJ1/TRGJ2	CATWDEQNYYKKLF	TGTGCCACCTGGGACGAGCAGAATTATTATAAGAAACTCTTT
TRGV3	NA	TRGJP2	CATWAMSSDWIKTF	TGTGCCACCTGGGCTATGAGTAGTGATTGGATCAAGACGTTT
TRGV4	once	TRGJP2	CATWDGLGGSDWIKTF	TGTGCCACCTGGGATGGGCTGGGAGGTAGTGATTGGATCAAGACGTTT
TRGV2	NA	TRGJ1/TRGJ2	CAAWDKTKLF	TGTGCCGCCTGGGATAAGACGAAACTCTTT
TRGV2	NA	TRGJ1/TRGJ2	CATWDGQDGKKLF	TGTGCCACCTGGGACGGGCAAGATGGTAAGAAACTCTTT
TRGV9	NA	TRGJ1/TRGJ2	CALWEASGLLVGYYKKLF	TGTGCCTTGTGGGAGGCAAGTGGTTTGCTTGTCGGTTATTATAAGAAACTCTTT
TRGV9	NA	TRGJ1/TRGJ2	CALPVSNYYKKLF	TGTGCCTTGCCCGTCTCGAATTATTATAAGAAACTCTTT
TRGV2	NA	TRGJ1/TRGJ2	CATWDRHHKYYKKLF	TGTGCCACCTGGGACAGGCACCATAAGTATTATAAGAAACTCTTT
TRGV9	few	TRGJ1/TRGJ2	CALWEVSDKKLF	TGTGCCTTGTGGGAGGTATCCGACAAGAAACTCTTT
TRGV3	few	TRGJ1/TRGJ2	CATWFYYKKLF	TGTGCCACCTGGTTCTATTATAAGAAACTCTTT
TRGV9	few	TRGJ1/TRGJ2	CALWEVHRCRKLF	TGTGCCTTGTGGGAGGTGCACCGGTGTAGGAAACTCTTT
TRGV3	NA	TRGJ1/TRGJ2	CATWDKGAFYKKLF	TGTGCCACCTGGGACAAGGGGGCTTTTTATAAGAAACTCTTT
TRGV5	few	TRGJ1/TRGJ2	CATWDRLGYYYKKLF	TGTGCCACCTGGGACAGGCTGGGGTATTATTATAAGAAACTCTTT
TRGV9	NA	TRGJP2	CALWENNEPNSSDWIKTF	TGTGCCTTGTGGGAGAATAACGAACCCAATAGTAGTGATTGGATCAAGACGTTT
TRGV2	NA	TRGJ1/TRGJ2	CATWDGHPPYYKKLF	TGTGCCACCTGGGACGGGCATCCTCCCTATTATAAGAAACTCTTT
TRGV8	NA	TRGJ1/TRGJ2	CATWGENYYKKLF	TGTGCCACCTGGGGAGAGAATTATTATAAGAAACTCTTT
TRGV2	few	TRGJ1/TRGJ2	CATWDGLFYKKLF	TGTGCCACCTGGGACGGGCTTTTCTATAAGAAACTCTTT
TRGV9	NA	TRGJP2	CALWATSSDWIKTF	TGTGCCTTGTGGGCCACCAGTAGTGATTGGATCAAGACGTTT
TRGV8	NA	TRGJ1/TRGJ2	CATWIRDPLFCYKKLF	TGTGCCACCTGGATACGGGACCCCCTTTTTTGTTATAAGAAACTCTTT